The next 20 T cell receptor beta chains were all read from a single sample in a study of blood T cell repertoires in COVID-19. Some clones are missing from TCRdb's copy, which holds only in-frame ones; the method was immunoSEQ multiplex PCR. The sample gives about 230,000 clones, 81% of which show up once; roughly 7.9% is in the top ten. The source material was peripheral blood. The origin of the receptors is a woman of 80 years or more with acute or convalescent COVID-19.

This clone was seen only a few times. This chain connects TRBV2 to TRBJ1-5; no clear D gene. Germline assignment: CDR1 SNHLY and CDR2 FYNNEI. The length of the CDR3 is 12 residues. V was shortened by 6 bases and J by 3 bases, with 6 bases between the two germline ends. The CDR3 region has the DNA TGTGCCAGCAGAACATCCAATCAGCCCCAGCATTTT. As protein: CASRTSNQPQHF.

This chain uses TRBV11-3 with TRBJ1-1, with D possibly matching TRBD1 (5 bases). The CDR3 covers 13 residues. V was pared by 5 bases and J by 1 base, with 8 bases between. The germline CDR1 and CDR2 sequences are SGHNT and YENEEA. The CDR3, as DNA: TGTGCCAGCAGCCGGGGGACGAACACTGAAGCTTTCTTT. Its translation is CASSRGTNTEAFF.

J is TRBJ1-2 and V is TRBV4-1; D not resolved. Trimming cost V 0 bases and J 1 base, with 9 bases left between them. The CDR3 extends over 15 amino acids. The germline V gene encodes CDR1 MGHRA and CDR2 YSYEKL. The CDR3 is CASSQDSRYNYGYTF. CDR3 DNA: TGCGCCAGCAGCCAAGATTCACGGTATAACTATGGCTACACCTTC.

The gene calls are TRBV4-1 and TRBJ2-2; a weak D match, TRBD2 (6 bases). CDR3 length: 16 residues. V gave up 1 base and J gave up 5 bases, with 14 bases separating them. CDR1 is MGHRA, CDR2 YSYEKL, per germline. CDR3 bases: TGCGCCAGCAGCCAAGTGCTAGCGTCTCAAACCGGGGAGCTGTTTTTT. It specifies CASSQVLASQTGELFF.

The chain combines TRBV25-1 with TRBJ2-7; 9 bases are a match to TRBD1. Germline values: CDR1 MGHDK, CDR2 SYGVNS. The CDR3 consists of 13 residues. The trim removed 6 bases at V and 3 bases at J, leaving 3 bases unmatched. The DNA for the CDR3 is TGTGCCAGCAGACAGGGGGCCAACTACGAGCAGTACTTC. This sequence encodes CASRQGANYEQYF.

This chain links TRBV12-3 or TRBV12-4 with TRBJ1-4; possible D gene TRBD1, 6 bases. The CDR3 length is 12 residues. The germline V and J ends were trimmed by 1 base and 9 bases, with 6 bases remaining between them. The DNA for the CDR3 is TGTGCCAGCAGTTTAGGGGGGCAAAAACTGTTTTTT. Its translation is CASSLGGQKLFF.

This sequence joins TRBV9 and TRBJ2-7; 10 positions match TRBD1. CDR3 length equals 14 residues. Trimming removed 3 bases from V and 3 bases from J; junction bases left unmatched: 3. Germline V gene sequence: CDR1 SGDLS, CDR2 YYNGEE. The CDR3 loop reads CASSDRDRGYEQYF. CDR3 bases: TGTGCCAGCAGCGACCGGGACAGGGGCTACGAGCAGTACTTC.

This chain connects TRBV14 to TRBJ2-7, with D possibly being TRBD1 (6 bases). Germline V lookup: CDR1 SGHDN, CDR2 FVKESK. The CDR3 loop spans 14 amino acids. V dropped 4 bases and J dropped 2 bases, with 12 bases sitting between them. The CDR3 is CASSRAYRAYEQYF. CDR3 nucleotide sequence: TGTGCCAGCAGCCGGGCGTACAGGGCCTACGAGCAGTACTTC.

The rearrangement joins TRBV28 to TRBJ1-5, with 9 bases aligning to TRBD1. The CDR3 contains 17 residues. Germline CDR1 reads MDHEN; CDR2 reads SYDVKM. The J segment lost 1 base and the V segment lost 2 bases, leaving 6 bases of the junction unmatched. CDR3 region: CASSLGTGTGSNQPQHF. The CDR3 nucleotides are TGTGCCAGCAGTTTAGGGACCGGGACAGGGAGCAATCAGCCCCAGCATTTT.

The J gene is TRBJ2-1, the V gene TRBV7-3, with 14 bases identical to TRBD2. The trim removed 4 bases at V and 9 bases at J, leaving 11 bases unmatched. CDR3 size: 17 residues. Germline V gives CDR1 SGHTA, CDR2 FQGTGA. In nucleotides, the CDR3 is TGTGCCAGCAGCTCAACTCCGGGACTAGCGGGAGTAGGTGAGCAGTTCTTC. It codes for CASSSTPGLAGVGEQFF.

This clone was seen only once. The V call is TRBV30, the J call TRBJ2-7; a weak D match, TRBD1 (5 bases). Trimming left V 2 bases short and J 3 bases short, with 11 bases between. CDR3 length: 13 residues. CDR1 is GTSNPN and CDR2 is SVGIG in the germline V gene (reference sequence). Here the CDR3 reads CAWSKQVNYEQYF. The CDR3 coding sequence is TGTGCCTGGAGTAAACAGGTTAACTACGAGCAGTACTTC.

The chain joins TRBV6-4 to TRBJ2-3; possibly TRBD2 for D (6 bases). This CDR3 spans 15 amino acids. Germline V gene sequence: CDR1 MRHNA, CDR2 SNTAGT. V was shortened by 0 bases and J by 2 bases, with 9 bases between the two germline ends. The CDR3 nucleotides are TGTGCCAGCAGTGACTCTGGAGGGTTCACAGATACGCAGTATTTT. This gives the protein CASSDSGGFTDTQYF.

This chain links TRBV19 with TRBJ1-5; the D gene is possibly TRBD1 (6 bases). V was cut by 3 bases and J by 2 bases, with 17 bases left in between. The CDR3 length is 17 residues. Germline CDR1 and CDR2: LNHDA and SQIVND (reference sequence). The CDR3 nucleotides are TGTGCCAGTAGTATCCTACAGGGCCGTGGGGGCAATCAGCCCCAGCATTTT. The encoded protein is CASSILQGRGGNQPQHF.

This clone was observed once. The V gene is TRBV6-5, the J gene TRBJ2-3, with 12 bases aligning to TRBD2. Germline assignment: CDR1 MNHEY and CDR2 SVGAGI. J was trimmed by 3 bases and V by 9 bases; bases with no gene match: 4. The CDR3 totals 14 residues. The CDR3 is CASKTSGGTDTQYF. DNA for the CDR3: TGTGCCAGTAAGACTAGCGGGGGAACAGATACGCAGTATTTT.

The gene calls are TRBV5-4 and TRBJ2-2, with TRBD2 matching 14 bases. The ends lost 1 base at V and 1 base at J; junction bases unmatched: 3. Germline lookup yields CDR1 SGHNT and CDR2 YYREEE (reference sequence). The CDR3 length is 18 residues. CDR3 amino acids: CASSLRTSGGRNTGELFF. The CDR3 nucleotides are TGTGCCAGCAGCTTGAGGACTAGCGGGGGGAGGAACACCGGGGAGCTGTTTTTT.

The chain carries TRBV19 and TRBJ2-2; D remains unclear. The V end was cut by 3 bases, the J end by 1 base, with 12 bases between. The CDR3 runs 16 residues. The V gene's germline CDR1 is LNHDA and CDR2 SQIVND (reference sequence). CDR3 sequence (DNA): TGTGCCAGTAGTATTGGTATATACAGGAACACCGGGGAGCTGTTTTTT. Encoded protein: CASSIGIYRNTGELFF.

V and J are TRBV3-1 (or the pseudogene TRBV3-2) and TRBJ1-2; the match to TRBD1 covers 10 bases. Germline assignment: CDR1 LGHDT and CDR2 YNNKEL (reference sequence). This CDR3 is built from 15 residues. J was trimmed by 6 bases and V by 2 bases; bases with no gene match: 6. The DNA for the CDR3 is TGTGCCAGCAGCCAACGCGGGGACAGGGGAAATGGCTACACCTTC. Translation: CASSQRGDRGNGYTF.

The chain couples TRBV7-2 to TRBJ2-1; 10 nucleotides line up with TRBD1. Per germline, CDR1 SGHTA and CDR2 FQGNSA. This CDR3 comprises 15 residues. After removal of 5 bases from V and 3 bases from J, the junction contained 4 bases not matched to a gene. The CDR3 DNA sequence: TGTGCCAGCAGCCCGACAGGGGGCAACTACAATGAGCAGTTCTTC. As protein: CASSPTGGNYNEQFF. The full variable domain, completed using reference TRBV7-2 and TRBJ2-1, is GAGVSQSPSNKVTEKGKDVELRCDPISGHTALYWYRQSLGQGLEFLIYFQGNSAPDKSGLPSDRFSAERTGGSVSTLTIQRTQQEDSAVYLCASSPTGGNYNEQFFGPGTRLTVL.

V is TRBV11-2 and J is TRBJ2-5; no clear D gene. This CDR3 is built from 12 residues. V shed 5 bases and J shed 3 bases, with 7 bases lying between them. Looked up from germline, CDR1 is SGHAT and CDR2 is FQNNGV. The CDR3 reads CASSVHEETQYF. The CDR3 region has the DNA TGTGCCAGCAGCGTACATGAAGAGACCCAGTACTTC.

The J gene is TRBJ2-1, the V gene TRBV7-3; possibly TRBD2 for D (5 bases). Germline V gene data show CDR1 as SGHTA and CDR2 as FQGTGA. The CDR3 runs to 15 residues. V was clipped by 2 bases and J by 8 bases, with 16 bases between them. CDR3: CASSLLSLGSDEQFF. The CDR3 DNA follows: TGTGCCAGCAGCTTACTCTCTCTGGGGAGCGATGAGCAGTTCTTC.